This T cell receptor (beta chain) is drawn from a study of cytomegalovirus exposure and HLA in healthy donors. Study-wide points: Analyses of presence and absence presupposed an approximately uniform sequencing depth across donors. Later analysis found that TCR beta chains associated with HLA were more clonally expanded than other, equally common chains.

The V gene's germline CDR1 is LNHDA and CDR2 SQIVND (reference sequence). With V trimmed by 6 bases and J by 4 bases, 8 bases remained unmatched. This CDR3 is 15 amino acids long. PCR was performed using 60 Vbeta and 13 Jbeta primers. Measured with immunoSEQ multiplex PCR; TCRdb has only the in-frame clones, and not every one. The sample carries 200,000 or so clones, approximately 80% recorded once. Comment on this clone: Its antigen is not known.

Sequenced sample: PBMCs. The TCR comes from a girl aged 2-15 years in good health and CMV-seronegative. This chain links TRBV19 with TRBJ1-5; 8 bases are a match to TRBD1. The CDR3 sequence: CASSEPDRVNQPQHF. The CDR3 DNA reads TGTGCCAGTAGCGAACCGGACAGGGTTAATCAGCCCCAGCATTTT.